These 14 T cell receptor beta chains were all obtained from the same sample, sequenced in a study of CD8 T cells in Susac syndrome. After extraction with the RNeasy kit, 0.5 to 1 ug of the RNA was reverse transcribed using random hexamers. From the immunoSEQ multiplex PCR reads, TCRdb called clonotypes with MiXCR, one entry per CDR3 protein. The table records more than 85,000 distinct CDR3 sequences, around 95% of them present only once. The sequencing sample was made of CD4+ T cells from PBMCs. Every receptor here comes from a human donor in good health.

The chain carries TRBV6-5 and TRBJ2-5; D might be TRBD1 (5 bases). Trimming shortened V by 6 bases and J by 3 bases, and 8 bases separated the two germline ends. The CDR3 is made up of 12 amino acids. Germline CDR1 MNHEY, CDR2 SVGAGI. CDR3 in DNA: TGTGCCAGCAGGGTAGGGGAAGAGACCCAGTACTTC. Translation: CASRVGEETQYF.

J is TRBJ1-2 and V is TRBV4-1; D unclear. This CDR3 spans 14 amino acids. V was pared by 1 base and J by 6 bases, with 12 bases between. CDR1 MGHRA and CDR2 YSYEKL come from the germline V gene. The CDR3 here is CASSQVLSRNGYTF. The DNA for the CDR3 is TGCGCCAGCAGCCAAGTACTATCCAGGAATGGCTACACCTTC.

The chain joins TRBV28 to TRBJ2-5; D not resolved. This CDR3 comprises 14 residues. Between the trimmed V and J ends, which lost 5 bases and 0 bases, there was a span of 10 bases. Germline CDR1 is MDHEN and CDR2 is SYDVKM. The CDR3 is CASSPTDYQETQYF. CDR3 bases: TGTGCCAGCAGTCCCACCGACTACCAAGAGACCCAGTACTTC.

The chain has TRBV19 and TRBJ1-2; no clear D gene. V gave up 4 bases and J gave up 5 bases, with 14 bases separating them. The length of the CDR3 is 14 residues. Germline loops: CDR1 LNHDA, CDR2 SQIVND (reference sequence). The CDR3 spells CASSTTPVGYGYTF. The CDR3 coding sequence is TGTGCCAGTAGTACGACCCCGGTGGGGTATGGCTACACCTTC.

The V and J genes are TRBV30 and TRBJ1-2; D is uncertain. Deletions cut 3 bases from V and 4 bases from J, with 15 bases between. Germline CDR1 reads GTSNPN; CDR2 reads SVGIG (reference sequence). The CDR3 has 14 amino acids. CDR3 in DNA: TGTGCCTGGAGAGCAGACCCCCGAGTCTATGGCTACACCTTC. Its translation is CAWRADPRVYGYTF.

V usage is TRBV7-2 and J usage is TRBJ2-2; 7 bases align to TRBD1. This CDR3 is 15 amino acids long. Losses at the gene ends were 0 bases for V and 6 bases for J; bases not matched to a gene: 4. Germline V lookup: CDR1 SGHTA, CDR2 FQGNSA. The CDR3 DNA is TGTGCCAGCAGCTTAGCTCTAGGGACAGCCGGGGAGCTGTTTTTT. Translating gives CASSLALGTAGELFF.

J is TRBJ2-7 and V is TRBV9; D gene unclear. Per germline, CDR1 SGDLS and CDR2 YYNGEE. Trimming removed 0 bases from V and 0 bases from J, with 10 bases in between. This CDR3 is built from 15 residues. The DNA of the CDR3 is TGTGCCAGCAGCGTAGGTGCACAGTCCTCCTACGAGCAGTACTTC. Translated: CASSVGAQSSYEQYF.

This chain links TRBV9 with TRBJ1-2; a possible D gene is TRBD1 (6 bases). V dropped 4 bases and J dropped 8 bases, with 15 bases sitting between them. The length of the CDR3 is 13 residues. The germline gives CDR1 SGDLS, CDR2 YYNGEE. CDR3 in DNA: TGTGCCAGCAGCACCCCTGGGGGGCTCGGCTACACCTTC. It is translated as CASSTPGGLGYTF.

This rearrangement joins TRBV7-2 to TRBJ1-2; TRBD1 matches at 7 bases. Germline V lookup: CDR1 SGHTA, CDR2 FQGNSA. J was trimmed by 2 bases and V by 3 bases; bases with no gene match: 9. The CDR3 sequence is 16 residues long. The CDR3 region is CASSFLLTGRNYGYTF. CDR3 nucleotide sequence: TGTGCCAGCAGCTTCCTCTTGACAGGGAGAAACTATGGCTACACCTTC.

V gene TRBV24-1 combines with J gene TRBJ2-1; a weak D match, TRBD1 (6 bases). Germline V gene data show CDR1 as KGHDR and CDR2 as SFDVKD. The CDR3 is made up of 17 amino acids. V shed 4 bases and J shed 0 bases, with 15 bases lying between them. The CDR3 loop is CATSEKTGLGSYNEQFF. CDR3 nucleotide sequence: TGTGCCACCAGTGAGAAAACAGGGCTAGGCTCCTACAATGAGCAGTTCTTC.

This sequence joins TRBV7-9 and TRBJ2-3; 11 bases agree with TRBD2. The J segment lost 2 bases and the V segment lost 5 bases, leaving 6 bases of the junction unmatched. The CDR3 runs 16 residues. Germline V lookup: CDR1 SEHNR, CDR2 FQNEAQ (reference sequence). CDR3 coding DNA: TGTGCCAGCAGCCCCCCGGGACTAGCGGTCACAGATACGCAGTATTTT. Amino acid sequence: CASSPPGLAVTDTQYF.

The V gene is TRBV27, the J gene TRBJ2-3; the D is unclear. Germline CDR1 MNHEY, CDR2 SMNVEV (reference sequence). The CDR3 contains 14 residues. Trimming removed 0 bases at V and 2 bases at J, with 6 bases between. CDR3 sequence: CASSLSLPTDTQYF. The CDR3 region has the DNA TGTGCCAGCAGTTTATCGTTACCCACAGATACGCAGTATTTT.

The chain recombines TRBV7-2 with TRBJ2-7; D is uncertain. V dropped 3 bases and J dropped 3 bases, with 6 bases sitting between them. CDR1 is SGHTA, CDR2 FQGNSA, per germline. The CDR3 covers 12 residues. CDR3 sequence reads: CASSFDIYEQYF. CDR3 nucleotide sequence: TGTGCCAGCAGCTTCGATATCTACGAGCAGTACTTC.

This clonotype was recorded once. J is TRBJ2-5 and V is TRBV5-4; D possibly corresponds to TRBD1 (6 bases). Trimming shortened V by 10 bases and J by 2 bases, and 12 bases separated the two germline ends. CDR1 is SGHNT and CDR2 is YYREEE in the germline V gene (reference sequence). The CDR3 extends over 12 amino acids. CDR3 sequence (DNA): TGTGCCGTCTCCCAGGGGCAAGAGACCCAGTACTTC. This sequence encodes CAVSQGQETQYF.